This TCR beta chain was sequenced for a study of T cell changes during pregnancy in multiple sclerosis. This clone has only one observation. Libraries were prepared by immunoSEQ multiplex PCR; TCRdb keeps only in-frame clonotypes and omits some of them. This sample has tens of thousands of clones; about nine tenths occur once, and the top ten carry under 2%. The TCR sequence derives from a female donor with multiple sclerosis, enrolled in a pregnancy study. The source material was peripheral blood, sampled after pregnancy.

CDR3 coding DNA: TGTGCCAGCTCACCTATGAGCGAAACTACGAACACCGGGGAGCTGTTTTTT. Its protein is CASSPMSETTNTGELFF. The chain employs TRBV18 and TRBJ2-2, with unresolved D. CDR1 is KGHSH and CDR2 is LQKENI in the germline V gene. The CDR3 runs to 17 residues. Trimming pared 3 bases from V and 0 bases from J, leaving 14 bases between.